The source of this T cell receptor beta chain is a study of tumor and adjacent non-tumor tissue in lung cancer. The overall study: Histology: 11 to 13 adenocarcinoma, a couple of squamous cell carcinoma, 1 small cell lung cancer. Study findings and constraints: Patients with more diverse tumor TCRs had worse survival.

Looked up from germline, CDR1 is MNHNY and CDR2 is SVGAGI (reference sequence). The CDR3 has 13 residues. The library came from three nested PCR rounds adapted from ARM-PCR protocols. TCRdb redid the calling of the multiplex PCR reads with MiXCR, one entry per CDR3 protein. The data hold around 86,000 distinct CDR3 sequences, with 72% observed a single time. Regarding this clonotype: Its antigen is still unknown.

This sample's RNA came from whole unsorted tissue. Between August and November 2014, newly diagnosed, chemotherapy-naive lung cancer patients underwent thoracic surgery in China. The TCR originated in a woman between 40 and 50 years old with non-small cell lung cancer. The specimen was lung tumor tissue. The J gene is TRBJ1-5, the V gene TRBV6-6; 7 bases fit TRBD1. The CDR3 protein is CASARGENQPQHF. CDR3 sequence (DNA): TGTGCTAGCGCCAGGGGGGAGAATCAGCCCCAGCATTTT.